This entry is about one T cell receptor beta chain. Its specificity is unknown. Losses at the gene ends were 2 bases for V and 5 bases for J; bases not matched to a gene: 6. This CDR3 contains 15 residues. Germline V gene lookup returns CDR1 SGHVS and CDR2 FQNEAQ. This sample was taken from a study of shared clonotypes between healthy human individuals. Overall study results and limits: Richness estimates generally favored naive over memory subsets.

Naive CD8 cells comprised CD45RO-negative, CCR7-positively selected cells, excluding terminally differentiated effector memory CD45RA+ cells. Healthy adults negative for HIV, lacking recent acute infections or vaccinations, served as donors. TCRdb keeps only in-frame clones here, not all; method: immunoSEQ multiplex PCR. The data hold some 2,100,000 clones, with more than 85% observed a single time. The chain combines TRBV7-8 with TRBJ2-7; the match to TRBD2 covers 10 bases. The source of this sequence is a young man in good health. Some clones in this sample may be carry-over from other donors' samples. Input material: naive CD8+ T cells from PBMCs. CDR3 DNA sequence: TGTGCCAGCAGCTTATATGTAGCGGGAGGAGACGAGCAGTACTTC. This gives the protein CASSLYVAGGDEQYF.